These 9 T cell receptor beta chains were sequenced from one sample in a study of regulatory T cells in long-lasting Graves disease. Combining iRepertoire HTBI primers with Arm-PCR of CDR3 regions, the authors built TCR beta libraries. TCRdb called the multiplex PCR reads again in MiXCR, with one record for every CDR3 protein. The data hold hundreds of thousands of distinct CDR3 sequences, with about a sixth observed a single time. Time point given: newly diagnosed GD, antithyroid drugs for less than 3 months. Construction of the TCR library relied on RNA isolated from PBMCs. Material: peripheral blood mononuclear cells (PBMCs), obtained at new diagnosis, from a patient treated with antithyroid drugs. The receptors shown here come from a female donor with Graves disease.

In its sample, this clonotype was seen many times. The rearrangement joins TRBV7-2 to TRBJ2-7, with TRBD2 matching over 8 bases. CDR3 length: 13 residues. Per germline, CDR1 SGHTA and CDR2 FQGNSA. V trimming: 2 bases; J trimming: 7 bases; junction bases outside the gene matches: 4. CDR3 nucleotide sequence: TGTGCCAGCAGCTTAAGAGGCGGGAGGGAGCAGTACTTC. It is translated as CASSLRGGREQYF. The entire variable domain, with the rest obtained from reference TRBV7-2 and TRBJ2-7, is as follows: GAGVSQSPSNKVTEKGKDVELRCDPISGHTALYWYRQSLGQGLEFLIYFQGNSAPDKSGLPSDRFSAERTGGSVSTLTIQRTQQEDSAVYLCASSLRGGREQYFGPGTRLTVT.

This chain links TRBV29-1 with TRBJ1-2, with D possibly matching TRBD1 (6 bases). The ends were cut back, 6 bases at V and 2 bases at J, with 7 bases in the middle. This CDR3 has 11 amino acids. Germline-derived CDR1 and CDR2 are SQVTM and ANQGSEA. The CDR3 protein is CSVTGNYGYTF. The CDR3 nucleotides are TGCAGCGTAACAGGGAACTATGGCTACACCTTC.

The chain links TRBV6-2 or TRBV6-3 to TRBJ2-3, with D perhaps TRBD1 (5 bases). Deletions cut 6 bases from V and 3 bases from J, with 10 bases between. The CDR3 has 13 amino acids. Germline CDR1 reads MNHEY; CDR2 reads SVGEGT. CDR3 amino acids: CASRRQNTDTQYF. The DNA for the CDR3 is TGTGCCAGCAGGAGACAGAATACAGATACGCAGTATTTT.

The chain recombines TRBV20-1 with TRBJ2-3; TRBD1 matches 9 bases. Germline V CDR1 and CDR2: DFQATT, SNEGSKA (reference sequence). The CDR3 totals 15 residues. Trimming at V came to 6 bases and at J to 0 bases, leaving 7 bases not matched to a gene. This chain's CDR3 is CSASDRGSSTDTQYF. The CDR3 region has the DNA TGCAGTGCATCGGACAGGGGCTCTAGCACAGATACGCAGTATTTT.

This clonotype has a count of ten or more. The chain links TRBV2 to TRBJ2-3; TRBD2 agrees at 9 bases. The CDR3 is 14 residues long. V lost 10 bases and J lost 6; bases outside the gene matches: 11. The germline V gene encodes CDR1 SNHLY and CDR2 FYNNEI. The CDR3 loop reads CATARLAGMDTQYF. For the CDR3, the DNA is TGTGCCACTGCCCGGCTAGCGGGGATGGATACGCAGTATTTT.

This clonotype was seen a handful of times. The chain couples TRBV25-1 to TRBJ1-1, with D perhaps matching TRBD1 (6 bases). In germline, CDR1 is MGHDK, CDR2 SYGVNS. V lost 6 bases to trimming and J lost 4 bases, with 12 bases between them. This CDR3 is 13 amino acids long. CDR3 coding DNA: TGTGCCAGCAGGTTAGGGGGGGGCACTGAAGCTTTCTTT. This sequence encodes CASRLGGGTEAFF.

This clonotype was seen repeatedly, ten times or more. The chain is built from TRBV6-2 or TRBV6-3 and TRBJ1-1; D uncertain. Germline CDR1 MNHEY, CDR2 SVGEGT. CDR3 length: 16 residues. Trimming removed 3 bases from V and 5 bases from J, with 19 bases in between. CDR3 protein: CASSYLGTPTSTEAFF. The DNA for the CDR3 is TGTGCCAGCAGTTATCTAGGAACGCCTACGAGTACTGAAGCTTTCTTT.

Many counts were recorded for this clonotype. The chain couples TRBV28 to TRBJ1-5; the D gene is possibly TRBD1 (6 bases). The CDR3 runs to 15 residues. CDR1 and CDR2 (germline): MDHEN, SYDVKM. V was clipped by 6 bases and J by 1 base, with 13 bases between them. This chain's CDR3 is CASRTTGKSNQPQHF. CDR3 nucleotides: TGTGCCAGCAGAACCACAGGGAAGAGCAATCAGCCCCAGCATTTT. The whole variable domain, remainder taken from reference TRBV28 and TRBJ1-5, is DVKVTQSSRYLVKRTGEKVFLECVQDMDHENMFWYRQDPGLGLRLIYFSYDVKMKEKGDIPEGYSVSREKKERFSLILESASTNQTSMYLCASRTTGKSNQPQHFGDGTRLSIL.

This clonotype came up a few times. V usage is TRBV7-2 and J usage is TRBJ1-4; 8 bases map to TRBD1. Trimming removed 1 base from V and 8 bases from J; junction bases left unmatched: 9. Germline CDR1 reads SGHTA; CDR2 reads FQGNSA. The CDR3 runs to 16 residues. CDR3 DNA sequence: TGTGCCAGCAGCTTAGAAACGGCAGGGGGCCAGGAAAAACTGTTTTTT. This encodes CASSLETAGGQEKLFF.